This T cell receptor (beta chain) was observed in a study of STAT5B mutations in CD4+ large granular lymphocyte leukemia. Whole-study context: Among healthy donors, a particular HLA allele went with more CDR3 'QG' motifs.

This CDR3 spans 15 amino acids. V gave up 1 base and J gave up 2 bases, with 9 bases separating them. Germline V gene sequence: CDR1 SGHTA, CDR2 FQGNSA. Only in-frame clones appear in the TCRdb table, and some are missing; sequencing was by immunoSEQ multiplex PCR. The table lists over 35,000 clones, roughly four fifths of them singletons. This clone was seen only a few times. The sample comprised CD4+ T cells from blood buffy coats. The receptor's source is a human donor in good health. The chain uses TRBV7-2 and TRBJ1-5; D is unclear. Here the CDR3 reads CASSLEVTGNQPQHF. The CDR3 DNA is TGTGCCAGCAGCTTAGAGGTGACCGGCAATCAGCCCCAGCATTTT.